A selection of T cell receptor beta chains follows, all from one sample in a study of T cell responses to AZD1222 COVID-19 vaccine. Some clones are missing from TCRdb's copy, which holds only in-frame ones; the method was immunoSEQ multiplex PCR. The sample gives 60,000 to 70,000 clones, about 85% of which show up once; roughly 19% is in the top ten. Sequenced here: peripheral blood, sampled on day 0 of AZD1222 vaccination. These receptors all come from an adult in good health. The CDR3 runs from the conserved cysteine through the conserved F or W. A D gene is named only where the DNA matches it firmly. Expanded clones get a size class; other rows say once, few or many, or leave the size out.

>TRBJ1-5|NA|TRBD1|15|TRBV5-6
CASSRKQGAAQPQHF
TGTGCCAGCAGCAGAAAGCAGGGGGCGGCTCAGCCCCAGCATTTT
>TRBJ1-4|few|TRBD1|16|TRBV7-9
CASDRVPVRPNEKLFF
TGTGCCAGCGACAGGGTACCGGTTAGACCTAATGAAAAACTGTTTTTT
>TRBJ2-3|NA|TRBD1|15|TRBV5-4
CASSLEEGQGRTQYF
TGTGCCAGCAGCTTGGAAGAGGGACAGGGAAGAACGCAGTATTTT
>TRBJ1-3|NA|NA|14|TRBV6-1
CASSEWGSGNTIYF
TGTGCCAGCAGTGAATGGGGTTCAGGAAACACCATATATTTT
>TRBJ1-2|NA|NA|15|TRBV21-1
CASSTGHRARGGYTF
TGTGCCAGCAGCACCGGGCACAGGGCGCGGGGTGGCTACACCTTC
>TRBJ2-2|few|TRBD2|17|TRBV5-6
CASSWSGSKANTGELFF
TGTGCCAGCAGCTGGAGCGGGAGTAAAGCGAACACCGGGGAGCTGTTTTTT
>TRBJ1-2|NA|TRBD1|13|TRBV11-2
CASSSRTGIGYTF
TGTGCCAGCAGCTCCAGGACAGGGATTGGCTACACCTTC
>TRBJ2-7|NA|NA|14|TRBV3-1/TRBV3-2
CASRGVGGPYEQYF
TGTGCCAGCAGAGGGGTGGGGGGTCCCTACGAGCAGTACTTC
>TRBJ1-2|NA|NA|16|TRBV18
CASSSLMSDGSYGYTF
TGTGCCAGCTCCAGTCTGATGTCAGATGGGAGCTATGGCTACACCTTC
>TRBJ2-1|once|TRBD2|14|TRBV9
CASSATSGGTEQFF
TGTGCCAGCAGCGCGACTAGCGGGGGTACTGAGCAGTTCTTC